Shown below are 4 T cell receptor beta chains from a single sample sequenced in a study of Graves' ophthalmopathy and Graves' hyperthyroidism. Using RNA transcripts, the TCR beta CDR3 regions were amplified. RT-PCR in the first round used HTBI primers; a second-round multiplex PCR followed. TCRdb used MiXCR to reprocess the multiplex PCR reads, holding one entry per CDR3 protein. Of roughly 51,000 distinct CDR3 sequences listed, around half are singletons. The sample consisted of peripheral blood. The receptors derive from an adult man with Graves' ophthalmopathy.

The rearrangement joins TRBV7-2 to TRBJ2-7; 11 bases fit TRBD1. Per the germline V gene, CDR1 is SGHTA and CDR2 is FQGNSA. Losses at the gene ends were 1 base for V and 6 bases for J; bases not matched to a gene: 8. CDR3 length equals 16 residues. The CDR3 is CASSLGGTGGSREQYF. The DNA of the CDR3 is TGTGCCAGCAGCTTAGGCGGGACAGGGGGAAGTCGCGAGCAGTACTTC. Full variable domain (remainder filled in from reference TRBV7-2 and TRBJ2-7): GAGVSQSPSNKVTEKGKDVELRCDPISGHTALYWYRQSLGQGLEFLIYFQGNSAPDKSGLPSDRFSAERTGGSVSTLTIQRTQQEDSAVYLCASSLGGTGGSREQYFGPGTRLTVT.

This clonotype has more than one count but fewer than ten. J is TRBJ1-5 and V is TRBV6-6; 10 bases agree with TRBD1. The ends lost 6 bases at V and 4 bases at J; junction bases unmatched: 21. Germline V lookup: CDR1 MNHNY, CDR2 SVGAGI (reference sequence). This CDR3 region has 20 residues. CDR3 region: CASSQEIIGTGVIRNQPQHF. CDR3 bases: TGTGCCAGCAGCCAGGAGATAATCGGGACAGGGGTTATTCGTAATCAGCCCCAGCATTTT.

This clonotype was detected only once. The V call is TRBV7-8, the J call TRBJ1-2; D possibly corresponds to TRBD1 (6 bases). Germline V gives CDR1 SGHVS, CDR2 FQNEAQ. V shed 4 bases and J shed 2 bases, with 14 bases lying between them. CDR3 length: 15 amino acids. The CDR3 DNA reads TGTGCCAGCAGCTCACAGAGAGGACAGAACTATGGCTACACCTTC. As protein: CASSSQRGQNYGYTF. The full variable domain, with the rest looked up from reference TRBV7-8 and TRBJ1-2, is GAGVSQSPRYKVAKRGQDVALRCDPISGHVSLFWYQQALGQGPEFLTYFQNEAQLDKSGLPSDRFFAERPEGSVSTLKIQRTQQEDSAVYLCASSSQRGQNYGYTFGSGTRLTVV.

The table lists this clonotype with many counts. The rearrangement links TRBV6-1 to TRBJ2-5; TRBD2 aligns across 7 bases. The CDR3 length is 13 residues. J lost 7 bases, V lost 7 bases, and 9 bases had no gene match. Germline values: CDR1 MNHNS, CDR2 SASEGT. CDR3 DNA: TGTGCCAGCATCGCTAGCGGTATCGGGACCCAGTACTTC. It is translated as CASIASGIGTQYF.